This T cell receptor (beta chain) was captured in a study of blood T cell repertoires in COVID-19. At the level of the study: Researchers got acute and convalescent COVID-19 samples from the United States, Italy and Spain.

The trim removed 0 bases at V and 1 base at J, leaving 8 bases unmatched. Germline V gene data show CDR1 as LGHDT and CDR2 as YNNKEL (reference sequence). The CDR3 runs 18 residues. As handled by the study authors: Estimation of nucleated cell counts was performed using reference gene primer amplification. Sequencing was performed with immunoSEQ multiplex PCR; in TCRdb, only in-frame clones are kept and a portion is missing. V, J and clone size reflect that table, while D and trimming were determined from the DNA. The sample holds hundreds of thousands of clones, around 85% seen once. The sequenced material came from peripheral blood. This TCR was recovered from a man between 40 and 49 years old with acute or convalescent COVID-19. V usage is TRBV3-1 (or the pseudogene TRBV3-2) and J usage is TRBJ2-1, with 8 bases aligning to TRBD2. The CDR3: CASSQETWLAGSYNEQFF. The CDR3 DNA follows: TGTGCCAGCAGCCAAGAGACGTGGCTAGCGGGTTCCTACAATGAGCAGTTCTTC.